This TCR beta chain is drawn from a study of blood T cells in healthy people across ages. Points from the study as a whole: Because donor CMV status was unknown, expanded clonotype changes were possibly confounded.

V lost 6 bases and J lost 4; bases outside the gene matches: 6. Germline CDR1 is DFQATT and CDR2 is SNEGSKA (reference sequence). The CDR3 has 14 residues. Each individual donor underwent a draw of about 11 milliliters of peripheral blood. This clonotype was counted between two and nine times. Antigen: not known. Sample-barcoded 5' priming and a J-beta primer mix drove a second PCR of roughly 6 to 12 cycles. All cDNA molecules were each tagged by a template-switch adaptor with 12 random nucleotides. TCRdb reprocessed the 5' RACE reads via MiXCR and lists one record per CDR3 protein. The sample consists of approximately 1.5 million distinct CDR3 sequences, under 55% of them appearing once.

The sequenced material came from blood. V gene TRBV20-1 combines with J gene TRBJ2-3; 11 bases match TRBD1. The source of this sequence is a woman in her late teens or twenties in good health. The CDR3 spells CSARGQGGPDTQYF. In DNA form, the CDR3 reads TGCAGTGCGAGGGGACAGGGGGGCCCAGATACGCAGTATTTT.